The next 2 T cell receptor beta chains were all read from a single sample in a study of blood T cells in healthy people across ages. Next came a second PCR, run for about 7 to 12 cycles, which used a sample-barcoded 5' primer along with a J-beta primer mix. MiXCR was run by TCRdb on the 5' RACE reads, yielding one entry per CDR3 protein. The sample carries about 500,000 distinct CDR3 sequences, around 24% recorded once. This sample also appeared in a second study, on T cells of mothers and their children.

The material sequenced was blood. These receptors were taken from a boy between 10 and 17 years old in good health.

The V call is TRBV5-1, the J call TRBJ2-7; TRBD1 agrees at 9 bases. The V gene end was trimmed by 4 bases and the J gene end by 3 bases; junction bases not matched to a gene: 8. The CDR3 runs to 15 residues. The V gene's germline CDR1 is SGHRS and CDR2 YFSETQ. This chain's CDR3 is CASSPVGDRDYEQYF. The CDR3 DNA reads TGCGCCAGCAGCCCAGTCGGGGACAGGGACTACGAGCAGTACTTC. The full variable domain, in which reference TRBV5-1 and TRBJ2-7 provide the parts outside the CDR3, is KAGVTQTPRYLIKTRGQQVTLSCSPISGHRSVSWYQQTPGQGLQFLFEYFSETQRNKGNFPGRFSGRQFSNSRSEMNVSTLELGDSALYLCASSPVGDRDYEQYFGPGTRLTVT.

In its sample, this clonotype was seen a few times. J is TRBJ2-1 and V is TRBV7-9; 7 bases are a match to TRBD1. This CDR3 is built from 15 residues. With 1 base clipped from V and 5 bases from J, the junction kept 5 bases outside the gene matches. Looked up from germline, CDR1 is SEHNR and CDR2 is FQNEAQ (reference sequence). The CDR3 DNA follows: TGTGCCAGCAGCTTAGTCGGCAGGGGGAACAATGAGCAGTTCTTC. Its protein is CASSLVGRGNNEQFF.